This passage covers 20 T cell receptor beta chains from one sample sequenced in a study of response to subunit inactivated influenza vaccine. MiXCR, applied by TCRdb to the RT-PCR reads, yields one record per CDR3 protein. The sample has some 600,000 distinct CDR3 sequences, 14% seen once. The specimen was PBMCs from blood, collected roughly 2 weeks before vaccination. These receptor sequences come from a man aged 45-65 years who received an inactivated influenza vaccine.

This clonotype has at least ten counts. The chain employs TRBV28 and TRBJ2-7, with TRBD2 matching over 9 bases. V was clipped by 2 bases and J by 0 bases; unmatched bases: 11. The CDR3 has 18 residues. Germline CDR1 reads MDHEN; CDR2 reads SYDVKM. In nucleotides, the CDR3 is TGTGCCAGCAGTTTAGGGTGGCTAGCGGGGTCGAGCTCCTACGAGCAGTACTTC. Amino acid sequence: CASSLGWLAGSSSYEQYF.

This chain links TRBV20-1 with TRBJ1-2; no firm D call. CDR3 length equals 14 residues. CDR1 is DFQATT and CDR2 is SNEGSKA in the germline V gene (reference sequence). V dropped 5 bases and J dropped 0 bases, with 13 bases sitting between them. The CDR3 sequence: CSAGSGNSNYGYTF. Here the CDR3 DNA reads TGCAGTGCTGGGTCGGGGAATTCTAACTATGGCTACACCTTC.

V is TRBV5-1 and J is TRBJ1-1, with D hard to call. Germline CDR1 and CDR2: SGHRS and YFSETQ. Trimming stripped 0 bases from V and 6 bases from J, with 12 bases between. The CDR3 is 14 amino acids. The CDR3: CASSLAGVGAEAFF. The CDR3 nucleotides read TGCGCCAGCAGCTTGGCCGGGGTGGGTGCTGAAGCTTTCTTT.

This clonotype showed up just a few times. The CDR3: CASSGTSWNTDTQYF. The CDR3 DNA follows: TGTGCCAGCAGCGGGACTAGTTGGAACACAGATACGCAGTATTTT. This chain connects TRBV2 to TRBJ2-3, with 8 bases matching TRBD2. Germline V gene lookup returns CDR1 SNHLY and CDR2 FYNNEI. J lost 2 bases, V lost 6 bases, and 7 bases had no gene match. There are 15 residues in the CDR3. The entire variable domain, with the rest obtained from reference TRBV2 and TRBJ2-3, is as follows: EPEVTQTPSHQVTQMGQEVILRCVPISNHLYFYWYRQILGQKVEFLVSFYNNEISEKSEIFDDQFSVERPDGSNFTLKIRSTKLEDSAMYFCASSGTSWNTDTQYFGPGTRLTVL.

This clonotype appeared many times. The CDR3 nucleotides are TGTGCCAGCAGTTTCGCGGGGATGAACACTGAAGCTTTCTTT. Translating gives CASSFAGMNTEAFF. The chain recombines TRBV12-3 or TRBV12-4 with TRBJ1-1; unclear D gene. The V end was cut by 3 bases, the J end by 0 bases, with 8 bases between. CDR3 length equals 14 residues.

This clonotype was observed a few times. The CDR3 is CATSDPGLNNEQFF. The CDR3, as DNA: TGTGCCACCAGTGACCCGGGACTCAACAATGAGCAGTTCTTC. The chain has TRBV24-1 and TRBJ2-1; weak D call: TRBD2 (6 bases). CDR3 length: 14 residues. The V end was cut by 4 bases, the J end by 5 bases, with 11 bases between. Germline CDR1 and CDR2: KGHDR and SFDVKD.

This chain links TRBV4-3 with TRBJ2-7, with TRBD1 identical over 7 bases. Trimming took 0 bases from V and 7 from J; bases not matched to a gene: 15. The CDR3 is 17 residues long. Germline CDR1 LGHNA, CDR2 YSLEER. The CDR3 reads CASSQEWQDRYLREQYF. CDR3 coding DNA: TGCGCCAGCAGCCAAGAGTGGCAGGACAGGTATTTACGGGAGCAGTACTTC.

The chain carries TRBV20-1 and TRBJ1-6; D might be TRBD1 (5 bases). V was shortened by 6 bases and J by 0 bases, with 15 bases between the two germline ends. The germline CDR1 and CDR2 sequences are DFQATT and SNEGSKA (reference sequence). The CDR3 runs 16 residues. The CDR3 nucleotides read TGCAGTGCCAAATTCGGACACAGCTCCTATAATTCACCCCTCCACTTT. It is translated as CSAKFGHSSYNSPLHF.

This chain joins TRBV6-5 and TRBJ1-1; D remains ambiguous. V was trimmed by 2 bases and J by 2 bases, leaving 6 bases between them. The CDR3 consists of 13 residues. CDR1 and CDR2 (germline): MNHEY, SVGAGI. This CDR3 is CASSYGDNTEAFF. The CDR3 DNA follows: TGTGCCAGCAGTTACGGCGATAACACTGAAGCTTTCTTT.

The rearrangement joins TRBV6-1 to TRBJ2-7; D may be TRBD1 (6 bases). This CDR3 spans 15 amino acids. With 6 bases removed from V and 6 bases from J, the gap between germline ends came to 21 bases. Looked up from germline, CDR1 is MNHNS and CDR2 is SASEGT. The CDR3 region is CASRDTWTASREQYF. The CDR3 nucleotides read TGTGCCAGCAGGGATACCTGGACAGCTAGTCGCGAGCAGTACTTC.

The genes are TRBV20-1 and TRBJ1-2, with 8 nucleotides matching TRBD1. Trimming removed 3 bases from V and 7 bases from J; junction bases left unmatched: 16. Germline CDR1 reads DFQATT; CDR2 reads SNEGSKA (reference sequence). CDR3 length equals 16 residues. The CDR3 is CSASPREGNRGVGYTF. The CDR3 DNA sequence: TGCAGTGCTAGCCCTAGAGAGGGGAACAGGGGGGTTGGCTACACCTTC.

This clonotype was picked up a small number of times. The chain is built from TRBV29-1 and TRBJ2-3, with D possibly TRBD1 on 5 matching bases. The CDR3 spans 14 residues. Per germline, CDR1 SQVTM and CDR2 ANQGSEA. Trimming left V 3 bases short and J 1 base short, with 11 bases between. This CDR3 reads CSVDRGEGTDTQYF. CDR3 nucleotides: TGCAGCGTTGATAGGGGTGAGGGCACAGATACGCAGTATTTT.

CDR3 bases: TGCAGTGCTAAAGGACTAGCCGGCTCCTACAATGAGCAGTTCTTC. It encodes CSAKGLAGSYNEQFF. V and J are TRBV20-1 and TRBJ2-1; TRBD2 agrees at 8 bases. In germline, CDR1 is DFQATT, CDR2 SNEGSKA (reference sequence). This CDR3 spans 15 amino acids. V shed 4 bases, J shed 0 bases, and the junction held 5 bases outside the gene matches.

The chain uses TRBV29-1 and TRBJ2-1; 7 positions match TRBD2. Trimming took 7 bases from V and 9 from J; bases not matched to a gene: 15. Germline-derived CDR1 and CDR2 are SQVTM and ANQGSEA. The CDR3 totals 14 residues. CDR3 residues: CSGDASGGRREQFF. In DNA form, the CDR3 reads TGCAGCGGTGACGCTAGCGGCGGACGGCGTGAGCAGTTCTTC.

V is TRBV9 and J is TRBJ2-1; TRBD2 matches 8 bases. V dropped 0 bases and J dropped 5; count of bases not matched to a gene: 4. The V gene's germline CDR1 is SGDLS and CDR2 YYNGEE. The CDR3 extends over 15 amino acids. The CDR3 region is CASSVAGLANNEQFF. CDR3 bases: TGTGCCAGCAGCGTAGCCGGACTAGCTAACAATGAGCAGTTCTTC.

CDR3 loop: CASSERQAIFTPASYEQYF. In DNA, the CDR3 is TGTGCCAGCAGTGAACGGCAGGCCATATTCACTCCAGCATCCTACGAGCAGTACTTC. This chain uses TRBV2 with TRBJ2-7; no reliable D call. Germline V gives CDR1 SNHLY, CDR2 FYNNEI. The length of the CDR3 is 19 residues. V lost 2 bases and J 1 base, leaving 24 bases between the germline ends.

This clonotype appeared a few times. CDR3 in amino acids: CAISPGPAETQYF. The CDR3 DNA reads TGTGCCATCAGTCCGGGACCCGCAGAGACCCAGTACTTC. V gene TRBV10-3 combines with J gene TRBJ2-5; D may match TRBD1 or TRBD2 (5 bases each). Germline CDR1 and CDR2: ENHRY and SYGVKD. The V gene lost 5 bases and the J gene lost 4 bases, with 11 bases spanning the gap. The CDR3 is 13 amino acids.

The table lists this clonotype with a few counts. This chain joins TRBV5-1 and TRBJ2-1, with 9 bases fitting TRBD1. Germline V gene sequence: CDR1 SGHRS, CDR2 YFSETQ. The CDR3 extends over 14 amino acids. V was clipped by 4 bases and J by 5 bases; unmatched bases: 4. As DNA, the CDR3 is TGCGCCAGCAGCCCGGGACAGGGAGACAATGAGCAGTTCTTC. This codes for CASSPGQGDNEQFF. The full variable domain, in which reference TRBV5-1 and TRBJ2-1 provide the parts outside the CDR3, is KAGVTQTPRYLIKTRGQQVTLSCSPISGHRSVSWYQQTPGQGLQFLFEYFSETQRNKGNFPGRFSGRQFSNSRSEMNVSTLELGDSALYLCASSPGQGDNEQFFGPGTRLTVL.

J is TRBJ2-4 and V is TRBV12-3 or TRBV12-4, with a possible D match to TRBD2 (5 bases). The V end was cut by 5 bases, the J end by 6 bases, with 8 bases between. The CDR3 is made up of 12 amino acids. CDR3 loop: CASSTRVNIQYF. Written as DNA, the CDR3 is TGTGCCAGCAGTACGCGGGTAAACATTCAGTACTTC.

The rearrangement joins TRBV7-2 to TRBJ2-1, with 7 bases that match TRBD2. CDR1 and CDR2 from the germline V gene are SGHTA and FQGNSA. Trimming removed 0 bases from V and 7 bases from J; junction bases left unmatched: 0. This CDR3 has 13 residues. This CDR3 reads CASSLARENEQFF. The CDR3 DNA sequence: TGTGCCAGCAGCTTAGCGCGGGAGAATGAGCAGTTCTTC. Based on the CDR3 plus reference TRBV7-2 and TRBJ2-1, the full variable domain is GAGVSQSPSNKVTEKGKDVELRCDPISGHTALYWYRQSLGQGLEFLIYFQGNSAPDKSGLPSDRFSAERTGGSVSTLTIQRTQQEDSAVYLCASSLARENEQFFGPGTRLTVL.